These 19 T cell receptor beta chains were sequenced from one sample in a study of T cell responses to AZD1222 COVID-19 vaccine (dated by TCRdb to the early 2020s). Taken with the paper, the label for time point translates to: baseline before first vaccination. The library was produced with the immunoSEQ multiplex PCR assay. In its TCRdb copy, this immuneACCESS table keeps in-frame sequences only and misses some clones. Where compared with another copy, unresolved V genes explain less than half of these, and the others have no known cause. Counted in this sample were over 120,000 clones; more than 80% of them appeared once. The leading ten clones occupy 1.6% of the sample. Sequencing was performed on peripheral blood, taken on day 0 of AZD1222 vaccination. All receptors derive from an adult in good health.

The rearrangement links TRBV2 to TRBJ2-1, with no clear D. Looked up from germline, CDR1 is SNHLY and CDR2 is FYNNEI. The germline V and J ends were trimmed by 5 bases and 5 bases, with 4 bases remaining between them. This CDR3 is 11 amino acids long. DNA of the CDR3: TGTGCCAGCAGTCCTCACAATGAGCAGTTCTTC. This codes for CASSPHNEQFF.

This sequence joins TRBV5-4 and TRBJ1-5; 7 nucleotides align to TRBD1. The CDR3 length is 13 residues. V lost 4 bases, J lost 6 bases, and 4 bases stayed unmatched. Germline CDR1 is SGHNT and CDR2 is YYREEE (reference sequence). The CDR3 protein is CASSPDRVQPQHF. In DNA, the CDR3 is TGTGCCAGCAGCCCTGACAGGGTTCAGCCCCAGCATTTT. The variable domain in full, with the rest retrieved from reference TRBV5-4 and TRBJ1-5, is ETGVTQSPTHLIKTRGQQVTLRCSSQSGHNTVSWYQQALGQGPQFIFQYYREEENGRGNFPPRFSGLQFPNYSSELNVNALELDDSALYLCASSPDRVQPQHFGDGTRLSIL.

This chain uses TRBV6-5 with TRBJ2-2; perhaps D is TRBD1 or TRBD2 (6 bases each). CDR3 length equals 16 residues. The V gene lost 2 bases and the J gene lost 4 bases, with 14 bases spanning the gap. Germline-derived CDR1 and CDR2 are MNHEY and SVGAGI. CDR3 residues: CASSYSSEGGTGELFF. As DNA, the CDR3 is TGTGCCAGCAGTTACAGTAGTGAGGGGGGCACCGGGGAGCTGTTTTTT.

The gene calls are TRBV6-5 and TRBJ1-4; a possible D gene is TRBD1 (5 bases). Trimming shortened V by 8 bases and J by 7 bases, and 14 bases separated the two germline ends. Germline V gene lookup returns CDR1 MNHEY and CDR2 SVGAGI. The CDR3 has 13 residues. The CDR3: CASQGRVREKLFF. For the CDR3, the DNA is TGTGCCAGCCAGGGTCGGGTTCGTGAAAAACTGTTTTTT.

The V call is TRBV7-2, the J call TRBJ2-3; TRBD1 might be the D (6 bases). V was clipped by 2 bases and J by 3 bases, with 9 bases between them. Germline V gives CDR1 SGHTA, CDR2 FQGNSA. The CDR3 loop spans 14 amino acids. CDR3: CASSLNQGTDTQYF. In DNA, the CDR3 is TGTGCCAGCAGCTTAAACCAGGGGACAGATACGCAGTATTTT.

The chain joins TRBV9 to TRBJ1-1; D might be TRBD1 (5 bases). V shed 4 bases and J shed 4 bases, with 14 bases lying between them. This CDR3 comprises 14 residues. CDR1 is SGDLS, CDR2 YYNGEE, per germline. CDR3 loop: CASSLVGTGTEAFF. The CDR3 nucleotides read TGTGCCAGCAGCTTGGTGGGGACCGGCACTGAAGCTTTCTTT.

The chain couples TRBV27 to TRBJ2-7, with 11 bases that match TRBD1. CDR3 size: 14 residues. J lost 6 bases, V lost 5 bases, and 6 bases had no gene match. The germline V gene has CDR1 MNHEY and CDR2 SMNVEV (reference sequence). The CDR3 DNA is TGTGCCAGCAGTGACTCCGGGACAGGGGGCGAGCAGTACTTC. As protein: CASSDSGTGGEQYF.

The chain employs TRBV5-1 and TRBJ2-7; D may be TRBD1 (7 bases). The CDR3 has 19 amino acids. V was pared by 4 bases and J by 2 bases, with 28 bases between. Germline CDR1 reads SGHRS; CDR2 reads YFSETQ. As DNA, the CDR3 is TGCGCCAGCAGCCTAGGGGGATTAAGACAGGGACTCGCCCCCTACGAGCAGTACTTC. Amino acid sequence: CASSLGGLRQGLAPYEQYF.

As for this clone: The junction shows a germline mismatch at one end, possibly a read error. V gene TRBV6-1 combines with J gene TRBJ2-3, with 7 bases matching TRBD2. Germline V lookup: CDR1 MNHNS, CDR2 SASEGT. CDR3 size: 17 residues. The CDR3 nucleotides are TGTGCCAGCGGTGAGGTTAGGGCGTGGGAGGGGACAGATACGCAGTATTTT. Amino acid sequence: CASGEVRAWEGTDTQYF.

The chain recombines TRBV4-1 with TRBJ2-6; 12 bases match TRBD1. Unmatched junction bases numbered 2, after V lost 0 bases and J lost 2 bases. From germline, CDR1 is MGHRA and CDR2 YSYEKL. The CDR3 extends over 18 amino acids. The CDR3 DNA reads TGCGCCAGCAGCCAAGAGGGACAGGGGGCCACTGGGGCCAACGTCCTGACTTTC. It translates to CASSQEGQGATGANVLTF.

V is TRBV3-1 (or the pseudogene TRBV3-2) and J is TRBJ1-2, with D unclear. Trimming removed 2 bases from V and 8 bases from J, with 24 bases in between. Germline-derived CDR1 and CDR2 are LGHDT and YNNKEL (reference sequence). CDR3 size: 17 residues. CDR3 residues: CASSQKLTVARTGGYTF. CDR3 coding DNA: TGTGCCAGCAGCCAAAAATTGACCGTGGCACGGACGGGAGGCTACACCTTC.

V gene TRBV13 combines with J gene TRBJ2-7; TRBD1 or TRBD2 may be the D gene (5 bases each). V shed 2 bases and J shed 3 bases, with 20 bases lying between them. The CDR3 is made up of 17 amino acids. In germline, CDR1 is PRHDT, CDR2 FYEKMQ (reference sequence). The CDR3 reads CASSLPRLEGSGYEQYF. The CDR3 DNA sequence: TGTGCCAGCAGCTTACCTCGCCTAGAGGGGAGTGGCTACGAGCAGTACTTC.

The chain carries TRBV12-3 or TRBV12-4 and TRBJ1-1, with D unclear. Trimming pared 7 bases from V and 1 base from J, leaving 10 bases between. The CDR3 spans 13 residues. The CDR3 loop is CASTRGSNTEAFF. CDR3 DNA: TGTGCCAGCACCCGAGGCTCGAACACTGAAGCTTTCTTT.

V usage is TRBV9 and J usage is TRBJ2-1; the match to TRBD2 covers 11 bases. This CDR3 is built from 16 residues. J was trimmed by 6 bases and V by 3 bases; bases with no gene match: 8. Per the germline V gene, CDR1 is SGDLS and CDR2 is YYNGEE. CDR3 coding DNA: TGTGCCAGCAGCGGGAAACTAGCGGGAGTTAGCAATGAGCAGTTCTTC. It translates to CASSGKLAGVSNEQFF.

V gene TRBV7-2 combines with J gene TRBJ2-1; D is possibly TRBD2 (6 bases). Trimming left V 8 bases short and J 4 bases short, with 18 bases between. CDR3 length: 15 amino acids. Germline CDR1 reads SGHTA; CDR2 reads FQGNSA. This chain's CDR3 is CASGNGGSPYNEQFF. In DNA form, the CDR3 reads TGTGCCAGCGGTAATGGGGGGAGCCCATACAATGAGCAGTTCTTC.

Notes on this clone: The junction shows a germline mismatch at one end, possibly a read error. DNA of the CDR3: TGTGCCAGCCCTAAAAGGGGAGGGGGCAGGACAAACACTGAGGCTTTCTTT. Its protein is CASPKRGGGRTNTEAFF. The chain couples TRBV2 to TRBJ1-1; TRBD1 aligns across 7 bases. The CDR3 runs 17 residues. The germline V gene has CDR1 SNHLY and CDR2 FYNNEI.

Comment on this clone: This sample also contains other DNA sequences that code for the same CDR3. V usage is TRBV4-1 and J usage is TRBJ1-1; D is possibly TRBD1 (5 bases). Trimming stripped 0 bases from V and 1 base from J, with 6 bases between. Germline CDR1 and CDR2: MGHRA and YSYEKL. CDR3 length: 14 residues. CDR3 protein: CASSQDRGNTEAFF. CDR3 coding DNA: TGCGCCAGCAGCCAAGATAGGGGGAACACTGAAGCTTTCTTT.

This chain joins TRBV5-8 and TRBJ2-7, with D possibly matching TRBD2 (5 bases). The CDR3 runs to 13 residues. Trimming shortened V by 4 bases and J by 6 bases, and 14 bases separated the two germline ends. The germline CDR1 and CDR2 sequences are SGHTS and YDEGEE. The CDR3 sequence is CASSRLYAGEQYF. DNA of the CDR3: TGTGCCAGCAGCCGACTATATGCAGGCGAGCAGTACTTC. Combining the CDR3 with reference TRBV5-8 and TRBJ2-7 gives the whole variable domain EAGVTQSPTHLIKTRGQQATLRCSPISGHTSVYWYQQALGLGLQFLLWYDEGEERNRGNFPPRFSGRQFPNYSSELNVNALELEDSALYLCASSRLYAGEQYFGPGTRLTVT.

The CDR3 spells CAWSVPAGVYEQYF. CDR3 bases: TGTGCCTGGAGTGTACCGGCGGGAGTCTACGAGCAGTACTTC. This chain joins TRBV30 and TRBJ2-7; the match to TRBD2 covers 7 bases. The J segment lost 3 bases and the V segment lost 0 bases, leaving 5 bases of the junction unmatched. CDR1 and CDR2 from the germline V gene are GTSNPN and SVGIG (reference sequence). This CDR3 comprises 14 residues.